The following is a T cell receptor beta chain sequence with its context. Antigen specificity is unknown. These data are taken from a study of PD-L1 blockade in urothelial cancer. Losses at the gene ends were 6 bases for V and 7 bases for J; bases not matched to a gene: 3. The CDR3 loop spans 13 amino acids. Germline V gene sequence: CDR1 SGDLS, CDR2 YYNGEE. Synthetic TCR analog templates were spiked into each PCR. The protocol was immunoSEQ multiplex PCR, while the TCRdb copy is restricted to in-frame clones and leaves out a portion. The table includes about 110,000 clones, approximately 85% detected once. Findings of the study overall: Below-median blood TCR clonality before treatment forecast better survival.

The cohort comprised individuals with locally advanced or metastatic urothelial carcinoma. This TCR came from a man between 45 and 60 years old with urothelial cancer. This sequence joins TRBV9 and TRBJ2-1; 11 nucleotides line up with TRBD2. The source material was PBMCs, sampled around atezolizumab (anti-PD-L1) treatment. The CDR3 DNA sequence: TGTGCCAGCACAACTAGCGGGGGAAATGAGCAGTTCTTC. Its translation: CASTTSGGNEQFF.